This TCR beta chain stems from a study of long-term antiretroviral therapy in people with HIV. General study points: ART adherence, viral resistance and therapy changes went unrecorded.

A remark on this clone: Its antigen is still unknown.

It was version v3.0 of the immunoSEQ assay that was run at survey level. Data came from immunoSEQ multiplex PCR; TCRdb stores just in-frame clones and leaves some out. The sample carries 20,000 to 25,000 clones, approximately 81% recorded once. Trimming at V came to 7 bases and at J to 2 bases, leaving 6 bases not matched to a gene. The germline V gene encodes CDR1 SGHVS and CDR2 FQNEAQ. The CDR3 covers 15 residues. The chain couples TRBV7-8 to TRBJ2-3, with TRBD2 matching 10 bases. The sequence was obtained from a woman aged 50 to 60 with HIV. Sequencing was performed on unsorted PBMCs, taken 1.9 years after starting antiretroviral therapy. CDR3 protein: CASTELAGITDTQYF. In nucleotides, the CDR3 is TGTGCCAGCACCGAACTAGCGGGGATCACAGATACGCAGTATTTT.